Detailed here is one TCR beta chain. Seattle patients were enrolled while actively infected and followed longitudinally. This entry comes from a study of blood T cell repertoires in COVID-19. At the level of the study: Donors in the United States, Italy and Spain gave samples during acute or convalescent COVID-19. The analysed material was cDNA or gDNA that came from T cells, B-cell-depleted T cells, or PBMCs.

Germline V gene data show CDR1 as SEHNR and CDR2 as FQNEAQ (reference sequence). The CDR3 sequence is 17 residues long. V dropped 5 bases and J dropped 1; count of bases not matched to a gene: 13. In the source study's methods: Reference gene primer amplification gave nucleated cell count estimates. Profiled with immunoSEQ multiplex PCR; TCRdb holds only in-frame clones, not every one. The DNA gave D and trimming, while V, J and clone size come from that table. The table has about 170,000 clones, roughly 86% seen once; the top ten hold less than 3.5%. The sequencing sample was made of peripheral blood. The chain couples TRBV7-9 to TRBJ1-1; 7 nucleotides line up with TRBD1. This sequence was found in an elderly woman with COVID-19, enrolled during active disease. Here the CDR3 DNA reads TGTGCCAGCAGCGTCCTATCCAACAGGGGACAGAACACTGAAGCTTTCTTT. This gives the protein CASSVLSNRGQNTEAFF.